The 24 T cell receptor beta chains below were found in one sample sequenced in a study of identical twins. MiXCR, applied by TCRdb to the 5' RACE reads, yields one record per CDR3 protein. The data show approximately 300,000 distinct CDR3 sequences, less than 9.5% seen once. These data are also associated with another study on yellow fever vaccine responses in identical twins.

Source material: CD8+ T cells sorted from blood. The receptors shown here come from a woman in her late teens or twenties in good health.

The chain combines TRBV27 with TRBJ2-7; 8 bases are shared with TRBD1. The CDR3 extends over 12 amino acids. Germline-derived CDR1 and CDR2 are MNHEY and SMNVEV (reference sequence). Losses at the gene ends were 11 bases for V and 5 bases for J; bases not matched to a gene: 8. CDR3 amino acids: CASRTGNNEQYF. The CDR3 coding sequence is TGTGCCTCCCGGACAGGGAATAACGAGCAGTACTTC.

This clonotype has ten or more counts. CDR3 DNA sequence: TGTGCCAGCAGCGTAGATGTCACTAGCGGGATTGTCAATGAGCAGTTCTTC. Translation: CASSVDVTSGIVNEQFF. This chain links TRBV9 with TRBJ2-1; 10 bases are a match to TRBD2. CDR1 SGDLS and CDR2 YYNGEE come from the germline V gene. CDR3 size: 17 residues. The V gene end was trimmed by 0 bases and the J gene end by 6 bases; junction bases not matched to a gene: 9.

This chain links TRBV10-3 with TRBJ2-7; 10 nucleotides align to TRBD1. After removal of 7 bases from V and 5 bases from J, the junction contained 5 bases not matched to a gene. Germline CDR1 and CDR2: ENHRY and SYGVKD. The CDR3 consists of 13 residues. CDR3 bases: TGTGCCATCACCCGGGACAGGGGCCACGAGCAGTACTTC. It is translated as CAITRDRGHEQYF.

The chain employs TRBV4-1 and TRBJ1-1; D is unresolved. Germline V gene lookup returns CDR1 MGHRA and CDR2 YSYEKL. This CDR3 is built from 13 residues. Trimming took off 4 bases at V and 4 bases at J, with 10 bases between the two ends. The CDR3 DNA reads TGCGCCAGCAGCCCATATCCGGGCACTGAAGCTTTCTTT. Translating it yields CASSPYPGTEAFF.

This clonotype showed up just a few times. The J gene is TRBJ2-1, the V gene TRBV7-9; 7 bases are a match to TRBD2. The V gene's germline CDR1 is SEHNR and CDR2 FQNEAQ (reference sequence). Trimming at V came to 2 bases and at J to 7 bases, leaving 5 bases not matched to a gene. The CDR3 contains 14 residues. CDR3: CASSLSRTSNEQFF. Here the CDR3 DNA reads TGTGCCAGCAGCTTATCCCGGACTAGTAATGAGCAGTTCTTC.

There are a few counts of this clonotype. V usage is TRBV4-1 and J usage is TRBJ2-1; 7 nucleotides align to TRBD1. The CDR3 has 12 residues. The germline gives CDR1 MGHRA, CDR2 YSYEKL. The V segment lost 3 bases and the J segment 10 bases; nucleotides outside the gene matches: 3. DNA for the CDR3: TGCGCCAGCAGCCACGACAGGGAGGAGCAGTTCTTC. Translating it yields CASSHDREEQFF.

This clonotype turned up a few times. This chain uses TRBV6-1 with TRBJ2-3; no clear D gene. The CDR3 extends over 14 amino acids. Trimming stripped 1 base from V and 6 bases from J, with 11 bases between. CDR1 is MNHNS, CDR2 SASEGT, per germline. For the CDR3, the DNA is TGTGCCAGCAGTGAAGATCTGACACCGGATACGCAGTATTTT. It encodes CASSEDLTPDTQYF.

Notes on this clonotype: One base away lies a much larger clone, so this may be a sequencing read error. V usage is TRBV4-3 and J usage is TRBJ2-1; TRBD2 matches at 8 bases. CDR1 is LGHNA and CDR2 is YSLEER in the germline V gene. The CDR3 is 19 residues long. The CDR3 protein is CASSQDIREAGVLYHEQFF. The CDR3 DNA is TGCGCCAGCAGCCAAGATATCCGAGAAGCGGGAGTGCTCTACCATGAGCAGTTCTTC.

This clonotype was found many times. V usage is TRBV29-1 and J usage is TRBJ2-1, with a possible D match to TRBD2 (7 bases). Trimming took 7 bases from V and 2 from J, leaving 15 bases between them. The CDR3 spans 14 residues. Germline V gene sequence: CDR1 SQVTM, CDR2 ANQGSEA. For the CDR3, the DNA is TGCAGCGGTCTAGGGGGGGCCCCCTACAATGAGCAGTTCTTC. It translates to CSGLGGAPYNEQFF.

The CDR3 nucleotides read TGTGCCAGCAGTTTATCGACTCCTCCCGGGGAGCTGTTTTTT. Protein sequence: CASSLSTPPGELFF. The chain has TRBV27 and TRBJ2-2; the D is unclear. This CDR3 region has 14 residues. The germline gives CDR1 MNHEY, CDR2 SMNVEV (reference sequence). Between the trimmed V and J ends, which lost 0 bases and 6 bases, there was a span of 8 bases.

Ten or more counts support this clonotype. J is TRBJ2-2 and V is TRBV29-1; no reliable D call. Trimming left V 4 bases short and J 4 bases short, with 4 bases between. Germline CDR1 is SQVTM and CDR2 is ANQGSEA. This CDR3 has 11 residues. The DNA of the CDR3 is TGCAGCGTTGTCCTCACCGGGGAGCTGTTTTTT. As protein: CSVVLTGELFF.

This clonotype was counted many times. The gene calls are TRBV19 and TRBJ1-1, with D perhaps matching TRBD1 (6 bases). This CDR3 has 15 residues. V was shortened by 6 bases and J by 7 bases, with 21 bases between the two germline ends. CDR1 and CDR2 (germline): LNHDA, SQIVND (reference sequence). Written as DNA, the CDR3 is TGTGCCAGTAGAAGGGAAGGAGGACAGTCCTATGAAGCTTTCTTT. Translation: CASRREGGQSYEAFF.

In regard to this clonotype: A much larger clonotype is one base distant, so this may be a read error. V usage is TRBV10-2 and J usage is TRBJ2-3; D is unresolved. Trimming removed 6 bases from V and 7 bases from J, with 8 bases in between. CDR3 length equals 11 residues. CDR1 and CDR2 (germline): WSHSY, SAAADI. This CDR3 reads CASSIANTQYF. Written as DNA, the CDR3 is TGCGCCAGCAGCATAGCAAATACGCAGTATTTT.

In this sample, this clonotype turned up many times. V usage is TRBV24-1 and J usage is TRBJ2-1; TRBD1 aligns across 11 bases. Germline V gene sequence: CDR1 KGHDR, CDR2 SFDVKD. The CDR3 spans 22 residues. V shed 4 bases and J 0 bases; nucleotides not matched to a gene: 19. This CDR3 reads CATSEHPSSGQGVLGSYNEQFF. The CDR3 nucleotides are TGTGCCACCAGTGAGCATCCTTCTTCGGGACAGGGGGTTCTCGGCTCCTACAATGAGCAGTTCTTC.

This clonotype was detected a few times. The chain combines TRBV12-3 or TRBV12-4 with TRBJ2-1; D unresolved. Trimming cost V 5 bases and J 6 bases, with 11 bases left between them. This CDR3 spans 13 amino acids. CDR3 sequence (DNA): TGTGCCAGCAGTCCACCCCTTACCAATGAGCAGTTCTTC. Encoded protein: CASSPPLTNEQFF.

The rearrangement uses TRBV5-1 and TRBJ2-3; D is undetermined. CDR1 and CDR2 from the germline V gene are SGHRS and YFSETQ. The V gene lost 2 bases and the J gene lost 2 bases, with 9 bases spanning the gap. The CDR3 sequence is 14 residues long. The CDR3 reads CASSFSDVTDTQYF. Written as DNA, the CDR3 is TGCGCCAGCAGCTTTTCGGACGTCACAGATACGCAGTATTTT.

This chain connects TRBV7-9 to TRBJ2-1; 9 nucleotides agree with TRBD1. The V and J ends lost 5 bases and 6 bases, in that order; junction bases with no gene match: 11. Germline loops: CDR1 SEHNR, CDR2 FQNEAQ (reference sequence). The CDR3 length is 16 residues. The CDR3: CASSHSGTGWTNEQFF. The DNA of the CDR3 is TGTGCCAGCAGCCACTCCGGGACAGGGTGGACCAATGAGCAGTTCTTC.

This clonotype occurred a few times. The genes are TRBV25-1 and TRBJ2-5; 10 bases line up with TRBD1. CDR3 length: 16 amino acids. Per the germline V gene, CDR1 is MGHDK and CDR2 is SYGVNS. After removal of 2 bases from V and 5 bases from J, the junction contained 8 bases not matched to a gene. The CDR3 DNA reads as TGTGCCAGCAGTGAACTCGGACAGGGGGTATGGGAGACCCAGTACTTC. Translation: CASSELGQGVWETQYF. Full variable domain (rest looked up from reference TRBV25-1 and TRBJ2-5): EADIYQTPRYLVIGTGKKITLECSQTMGHDKMYWYQQDPGMELHLIHYSYGVNSTEKGDLSSESTVSRIRTEHFPLTLESARPSHTSQYLCASSELGQGVWETQYFGPGTRLLVL.

This clonotype was observed at least ten times. J is TRBJ2-1 and V is TRBV12-3 or TRBV12-4; D perhaps matches TRBD1 (6 bases). This CDR3 is built from 14 residues. Trimming took off 5 bases at V and 4 bases at J, with 12 bases between the two ends. For the CDR3, the DNA is TGTGCCAGCAGTCTGGGGACAACATACAATGAGCAGTTCTTC. Translating it yields CASSLGTTYNEQFF.

This clonotype was counted only a few times. The CDR3 region is CASSVIGALTYEQYF. CDR3 in DNA: TGTGCCAGCAGCGTGATTGGGGCCCTCACCTACGAGCAGTACTTC. The rearrangement links TRBV6-2 or TRBV6-3 to TRBJ2-7; TRBD1 is a possible D gene (5 bases). Germline assignment: CDR1 MNHEY and CDR2 SVGEGT. The CDR3 runs to 15 residues. Trimming shortened V by 6 bases and J by 2 bases, and 17 bases separated the two germline ends.

In its sample, this clonotype was seen a few times. V usage is TRBV4-2 and J usage is TRBJ2-2; TRBD2 matches 11 bases. J lost 4 bases, V lost 2 bases, and 6 bases had no gene match. The V gene's germline CDR1 is LGHNA and CDR2 YNFKEQ. This CDR3 comprises 17 residues. The CDR3 bases are TGTGCCAGCAGCCAAAGTCTAGCGGGAGGTCTCACCGGGGAGCTGTTTTTT. Translating it yields CASSQSLAGGLTGELFF.

The J gene is TRBJ2-7, the V gene TRBV28; maybe TRBD2 (6 bases). V was pared by 3 bases and J by 7 bases, with 19 bases between. This CDR3 is 15 amino acids long. Germline loops: CDR1 MDHEN, CDR2 SYDVKM. In nucleotides, the CDR3 is TGTGCCAGCAGTTTGAGTTGGACAAACCGGGGGGAGCAGTACTTC. This codes for CASSLSWTNRGEQYF. Together with reference TRBV28 and TRBJ2-7, the CDR3 gives the full variable domain: DVKVTQSSRYLVKRTGEKVFLECVQDMDHENMFWYRQDPGLGLRLIYFSYDVKMKEKGDIPEGYSVSREKKERFSLILESASTNQTSMYLCASSLSWTNRGEQYFGPGTRLTVT.

There are a few counts of this clonotype. V is TRBV7-8 and J is TRBJ2-5, with a weak D call TRBD1 (5 bases). CDR1 is SGHVS, CDR2 FQNEAQ, per germline. V was shortened by 6 bases and J by 5 bases, with 22 bases between the two germline ends. The CDR3 length is 16 residues. CDR3 in DNA: TGTGCCAGCAGTCAAACCCAGGGCTCTTCGTTCGAGACCCAGTACTTC. Translation: CASSQTQGSSFETQYF.

The V call is TRBV6-2 or TRBV6-3, the J call TRBJ1-5; D is perhaps TRBD1 (5 bases). From germline, CDR1 is MNHEY and CDR2 SVGEGT. Trimming removed 1 base from V and 2 bases from J, with 9 bases in between. CDR3 length: 15 amino acids. As DNA, the CDR3 is TGTGCCAGCAGTTACTTCGGGGGGGGCAATCAGCCCCAGCATTTT. Its protein is CASSYFGGGNQPQHF.